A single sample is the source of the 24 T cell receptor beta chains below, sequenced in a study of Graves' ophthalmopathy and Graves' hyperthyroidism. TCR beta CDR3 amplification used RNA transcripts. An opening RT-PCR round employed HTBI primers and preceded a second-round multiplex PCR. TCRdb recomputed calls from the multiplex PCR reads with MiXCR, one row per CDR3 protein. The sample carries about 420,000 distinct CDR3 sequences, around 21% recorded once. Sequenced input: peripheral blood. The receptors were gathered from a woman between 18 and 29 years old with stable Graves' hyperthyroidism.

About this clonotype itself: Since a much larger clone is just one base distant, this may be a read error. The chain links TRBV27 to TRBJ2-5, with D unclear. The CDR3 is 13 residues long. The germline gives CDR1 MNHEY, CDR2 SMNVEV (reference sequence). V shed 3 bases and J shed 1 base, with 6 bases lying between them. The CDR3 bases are TGTGCCAGCAGTTTTTGGCCCCAAGAGACCCAGTACTTC. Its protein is CASSFWPQETQYF.

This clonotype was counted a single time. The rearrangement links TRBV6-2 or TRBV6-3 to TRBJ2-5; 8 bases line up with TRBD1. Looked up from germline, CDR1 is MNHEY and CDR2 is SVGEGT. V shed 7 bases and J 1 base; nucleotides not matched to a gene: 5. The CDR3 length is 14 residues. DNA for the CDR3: TGTGCCAGCACCGAGGACAGGGCCCAAGAGACCCAGTACTTC. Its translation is CASTEDRAQETQYF.

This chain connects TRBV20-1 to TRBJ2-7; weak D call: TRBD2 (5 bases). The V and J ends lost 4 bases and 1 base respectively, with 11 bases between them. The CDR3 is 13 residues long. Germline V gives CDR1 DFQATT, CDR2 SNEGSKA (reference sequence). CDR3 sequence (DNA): TGCAGTGCTACTGCGACTAATTCCTACGAGCAGTACTTC. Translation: CSATATNSYEQYF.

The DNA for the CDR3 is TGTGCCAGCATGCGATTCGACTCTAATTCACCCCTCCACTTT. Translating gives CASMRFDSNSPLHF. V gene TRBV6-1 combines with J gene TRBJ1-6; no reliable D call. Germline values: CDR1 MNHNS, CDR2 SASEGT. V gave up 7 bases and J gave up 6 bases, with 13 bases separating them. CDR3 length: 14 residues.

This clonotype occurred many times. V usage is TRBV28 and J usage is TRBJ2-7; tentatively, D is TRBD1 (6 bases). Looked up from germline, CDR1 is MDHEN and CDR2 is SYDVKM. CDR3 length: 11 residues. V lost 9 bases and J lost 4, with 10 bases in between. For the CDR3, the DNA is TGTGCCAGTACAGGGTATTACGAGCAGTACTTC. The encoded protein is CASTGYYEQYF.

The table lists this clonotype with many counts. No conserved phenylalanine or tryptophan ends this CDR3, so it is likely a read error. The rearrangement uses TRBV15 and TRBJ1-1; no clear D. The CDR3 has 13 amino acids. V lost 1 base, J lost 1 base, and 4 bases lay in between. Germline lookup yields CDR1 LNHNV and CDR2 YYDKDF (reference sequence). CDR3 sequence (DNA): TGTGCCACCAGCAGAGCGGGGAACACTGAAGCTTTCTCT. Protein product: CATSRAGNTEAFS.

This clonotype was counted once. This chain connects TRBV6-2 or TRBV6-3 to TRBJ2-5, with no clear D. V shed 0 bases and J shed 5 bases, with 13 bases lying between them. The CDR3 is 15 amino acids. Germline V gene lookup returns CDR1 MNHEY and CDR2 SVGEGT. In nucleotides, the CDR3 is TGTGCCAGCAGTTACTCCTTGGAGTTGGATGAGACCCAGTACTTC. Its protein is CASSYSLELDETQYF.

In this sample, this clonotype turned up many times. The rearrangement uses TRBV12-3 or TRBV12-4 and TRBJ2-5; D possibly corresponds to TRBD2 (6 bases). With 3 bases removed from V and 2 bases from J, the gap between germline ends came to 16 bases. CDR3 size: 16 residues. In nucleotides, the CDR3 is TGTGCCAGCAGTTTGGAGGTCGGGGGTAAGCAAGAGACCCAGTACTTC. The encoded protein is CASSLEVGGKQETQYF.

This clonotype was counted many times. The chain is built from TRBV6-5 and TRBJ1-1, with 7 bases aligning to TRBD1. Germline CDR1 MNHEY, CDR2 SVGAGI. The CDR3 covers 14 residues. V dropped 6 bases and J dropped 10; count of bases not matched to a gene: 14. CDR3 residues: CASSNERQGPGAFF. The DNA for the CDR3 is TGTGCCAGCAGCAATGAACGACAGGGTCCCGGAGCTTTCTTT.

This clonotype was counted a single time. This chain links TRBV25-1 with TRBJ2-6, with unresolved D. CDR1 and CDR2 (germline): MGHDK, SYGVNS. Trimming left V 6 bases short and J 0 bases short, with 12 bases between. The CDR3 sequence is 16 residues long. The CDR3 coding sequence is TGTGCCAGCAGGCCCAGAGATAGCTCTGGGGCCAACGTCCTGACTTTC. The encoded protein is CASRPRDSSGANVLTF. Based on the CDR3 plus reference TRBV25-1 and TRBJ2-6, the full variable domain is EADIYQTPRYLVIGTGKKITLECSQTMGHDKMYWYQQDPGMELHLIHYSYGVNSTEKGDLSSESTVSRIRTEHFPLTLESARPSHTSQYLCASRPRDSSGANVLTFGAGSRLTVL.

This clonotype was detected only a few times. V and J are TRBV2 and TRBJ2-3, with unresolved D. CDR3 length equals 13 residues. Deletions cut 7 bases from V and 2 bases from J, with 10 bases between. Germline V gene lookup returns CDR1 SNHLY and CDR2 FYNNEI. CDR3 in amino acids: CASTLQVTDTQYF. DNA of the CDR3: TGTGCCAGCACCCTCCAGGTCACAGATACGCAGTATTTT.

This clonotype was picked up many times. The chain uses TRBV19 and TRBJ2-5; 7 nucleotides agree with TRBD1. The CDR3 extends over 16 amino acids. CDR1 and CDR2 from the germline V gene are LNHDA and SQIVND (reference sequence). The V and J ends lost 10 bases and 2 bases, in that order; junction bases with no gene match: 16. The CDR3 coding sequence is TGTGCCAAACCCAATGTGAGGGGGACAGAACAAGAGACCCAGTACTTC. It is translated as CAKPNVRGTEQETQYF.

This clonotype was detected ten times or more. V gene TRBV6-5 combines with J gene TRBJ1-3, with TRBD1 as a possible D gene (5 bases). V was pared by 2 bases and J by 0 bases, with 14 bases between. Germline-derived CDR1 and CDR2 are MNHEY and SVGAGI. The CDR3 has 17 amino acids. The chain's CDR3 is CASSYVGGPHSGNTIYF. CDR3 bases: TGTGCCAGCAGTTACGTGGGGGGACCGCACTCTGGAAACACCATATATTTT.

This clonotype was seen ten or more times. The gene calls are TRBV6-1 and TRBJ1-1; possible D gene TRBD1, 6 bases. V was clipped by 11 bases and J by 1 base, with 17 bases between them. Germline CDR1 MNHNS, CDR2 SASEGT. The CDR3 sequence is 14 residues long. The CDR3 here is CAHSTGGTNTEAFF. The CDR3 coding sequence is TGTGCCCACTCAACCGGGGGCACGAACACTGAAGCTTTCTTT.

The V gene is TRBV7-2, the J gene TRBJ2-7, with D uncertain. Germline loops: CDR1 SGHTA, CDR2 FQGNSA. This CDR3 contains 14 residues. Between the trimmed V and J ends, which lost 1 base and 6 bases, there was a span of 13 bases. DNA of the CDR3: TGTGCCAGCAGCTTAGTGTCTGCAGCTCCCGAGCAGTACTTC. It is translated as CASSLVSAAPEQYF.

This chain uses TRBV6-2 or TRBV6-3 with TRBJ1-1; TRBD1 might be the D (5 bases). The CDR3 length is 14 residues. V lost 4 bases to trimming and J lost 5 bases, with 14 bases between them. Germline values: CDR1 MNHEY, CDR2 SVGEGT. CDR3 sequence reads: CASSSQGMITEAFF. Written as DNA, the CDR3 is TGTGCCAGCAGTTCCCAGGGAATGATAACTGAAGCTTTCTTT.

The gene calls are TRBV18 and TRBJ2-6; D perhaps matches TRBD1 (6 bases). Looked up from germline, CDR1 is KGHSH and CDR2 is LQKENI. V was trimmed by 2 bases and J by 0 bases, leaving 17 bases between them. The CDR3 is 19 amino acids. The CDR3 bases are TGTGCCAGCTCACCAAGTGGACAGCTACTATACTCTGGGGCCAACGTCCTGACTTTC. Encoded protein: CASSPSGQLLYSGANVLTF.

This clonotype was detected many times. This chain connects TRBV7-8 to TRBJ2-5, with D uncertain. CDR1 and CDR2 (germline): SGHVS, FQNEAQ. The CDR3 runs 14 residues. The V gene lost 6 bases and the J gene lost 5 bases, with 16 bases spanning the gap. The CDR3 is CASSNSWAEETQYF. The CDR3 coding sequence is TGTGCCAGCAGTAATAGTTGGGCCGAGGAGACCCAGTACTTC.

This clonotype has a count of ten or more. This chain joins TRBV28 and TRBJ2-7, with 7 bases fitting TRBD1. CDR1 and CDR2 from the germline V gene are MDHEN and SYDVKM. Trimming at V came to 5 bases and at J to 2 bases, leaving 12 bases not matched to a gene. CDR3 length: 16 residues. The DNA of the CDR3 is TGTGCCAGCAGTGGAAGCAGGGACAGTCTAGCCTACGAGCAGTACTTC. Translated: CASSGSRDSLAYEQYF.

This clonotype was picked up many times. The CDR3: CASQSREITGELFF. The CDR3 DNA reads as TGTGCCAGCCAGTCCCGGGAAATCACCGGGGAGCTGTTTTTT. This sequence joins TRBV7-9 and TRBJ2-2, with a tentative D call TRBD2 (5 bases). The CDR3 covers 14 residues. In germline, CDR1 is SEHNR, CDR2 FQNEAQ (reference sequence). Trimming left V 8 bases short and J 4 bases short, with 14 bases between.

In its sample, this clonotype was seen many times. The CDR3 region is CSALDRANYEQYF. In nucleotides, the CDR3 is TGCAGTGCTTTGGACAGGGCGAACTACGAGCAGTACTTC. The genes are TRBV20-1 and TRBJ2-7; 8 positions agree with TRBD1. The CDR3 runs to 13 residues. Trimming took 5 bases from V and 3 from J; bases not matched to a gene: 6. Germline V gene lookup returns CDR1 DFQATT and CDR2 SNEGSKA (reference sequence).

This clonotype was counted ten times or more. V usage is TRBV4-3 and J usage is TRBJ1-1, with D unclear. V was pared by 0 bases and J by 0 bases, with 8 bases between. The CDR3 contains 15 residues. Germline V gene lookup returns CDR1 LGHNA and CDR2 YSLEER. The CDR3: CASSQDLRLNTEAFF. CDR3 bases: TGCGCCAGCAGCCAAGATTTAAGGTTGAACACTGAAGCTTTCTTT.

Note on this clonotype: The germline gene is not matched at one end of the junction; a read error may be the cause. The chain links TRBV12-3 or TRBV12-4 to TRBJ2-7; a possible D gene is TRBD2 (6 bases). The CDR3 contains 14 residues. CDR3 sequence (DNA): TGTGCCAGCAGTCCAGCGCGCGGGGTCAGCGAGCAGCACTTC. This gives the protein CASSPARGVSEQHF.

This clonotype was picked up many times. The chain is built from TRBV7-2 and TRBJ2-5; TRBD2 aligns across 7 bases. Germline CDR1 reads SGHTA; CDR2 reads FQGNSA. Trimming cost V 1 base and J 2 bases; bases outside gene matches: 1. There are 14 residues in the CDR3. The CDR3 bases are TGTGCCAGCAGCTTAGAGCGGGGTCAAGAGACCCAGTACTTC. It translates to CASSLERGQETQYF.